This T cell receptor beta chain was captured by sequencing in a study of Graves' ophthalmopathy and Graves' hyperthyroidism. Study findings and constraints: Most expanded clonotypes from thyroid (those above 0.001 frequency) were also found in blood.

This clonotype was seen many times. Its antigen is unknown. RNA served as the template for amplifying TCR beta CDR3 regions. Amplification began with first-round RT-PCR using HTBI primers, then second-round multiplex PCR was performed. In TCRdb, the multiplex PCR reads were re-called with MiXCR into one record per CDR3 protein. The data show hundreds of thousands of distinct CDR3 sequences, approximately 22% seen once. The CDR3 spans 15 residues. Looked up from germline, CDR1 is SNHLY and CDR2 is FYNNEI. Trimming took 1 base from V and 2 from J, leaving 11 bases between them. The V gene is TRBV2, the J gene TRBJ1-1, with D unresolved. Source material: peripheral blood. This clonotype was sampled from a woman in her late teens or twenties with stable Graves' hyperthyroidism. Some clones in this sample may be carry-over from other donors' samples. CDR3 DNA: TGTGCCAGCAGTGAAGACGAGGCGTTCAACACTGAAGCTTTCTTT. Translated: CASSEDEAFNTEAFF.